The 18 T cell receptor beta chains below were found in one sample sequenced in a study of identical twins. TCRdb called the 5' RACE reads again in MiXCR, with one record for every CDR3 protein. The table lists roughly 720,000 distinct CDR3 sequences, around a sixth of them singletons. These data are also associated with another study on T cells expressing NK-cell markers.

The sequenced sample was PBMCs. The receptor set was obtained from a woman between 18 and 29 years old in good health.

This clonotype was counted ten times or more. This sequence joins TRBV7-9 and TRBJ2-1; 9 bases map to TRBD2. Trimming took 3 bases from V and 8 from J; bases not matched to a gene: 5. The germline CDR1 and CDR2 sequences are SEHNR and FQNEAQ (reference sequence). The CDR3 contains 14 residues. The CDR3 is CASSFSGSSDEQFF. The CDR3 region has the DNA TGTGCCAGCAGCTTTAGCGGGAGTAGCGATGAGCAGTTCTTC. The variable domain in full, completed from reference TRBV7-9 and TRBJ2-1, reads DTGVSQNPRHKITKRGQNVTFRCDPISEHNRLYWYRQTLGQGPEFLTYFQNEAQLEKSRLLSDRFSAERPKGSFSTLEIQRTEQGDSAMYLCASSFSGSSDEQFFGPGTRLTVL.

The genes are TRBV27 and TRBJ2-2; no clear D gene. V was shortened by 5 bases and J by 10 bases, with 17 bases between the two germline ends. This CDR3 contains 14 residues. CDR1 is MNHEY, CDR2 SMNVEV, per germline (reference sequence). The DNA for the CDR3 is TGTGCCAGCAGTCCAAATCGACCTCTCATGGAGCTGTTTTTT. This encodes CASSPNRPLMELFF.

The chain is built from TRBV25-1 and TRBJ2-5; possible D gene TRBD2, 5 bases. This CDR3 is 13 amino acids long. The V end was cut by 3 bases, the J end by 2 bases, with 7 bases between. Germline CDR1 is MGHDK and CDR2 is SYGVNS. CDR3 DNA: TGTGCCAGCAGTGATAGCGCTCAAGAGACCCAGTACTTC. This codes for CASSDSAQETQYF.

The J gene is TRBJ2-1, the V gene TRBV20-1; 14 positions agree with TRBD2. The CDR3 has 20 amino acids. CDR1 and CDR2 from the germline V gene are DFQATT and SNEGSKA (reference sequence). V was pared by 1 base and J by 0 bases, with 11 bases of the junction left unmatched. The CDR3 DNA follows: TGCAGTGCTAGAGTTATCCCGGGACTAGCGGGAGTTATCTCCTACAATGAGCAGTTCTTC. Translated, it gives CSARVIPGLAGVISYNEQFF.

This chain joins TRBV12-3 or TRBV12-4 and TRBJ1-2; D uncertain. V was clipped by 3 bases and J by 3 bases, with 8 bases between them. The CDR3 contains 13 residues. The CDR3 bases are TGTGCCAGCAGTTTTGTGCGGGACTATGGCTACACCTTC. Encoded protein: CASSFVRDYGYTF.

This clonotype was found a few times. The V gene is TRBV5-5, the J gene TRBJ2-7; D is ambiguous. Trimming stripped 2 bases from V and 4 bases from J, with 13 bases between. This CDR3 contains 14 residues. Germline-derived CDR1 and CDR2 are SGHKS and YYEKEE (reference sequence). In DNA form, the CDR3 reads TGTGCCAGCAGCTTAAGTTACCCGGTGTACGAGCAGTACTTC. Translation gives CASSLSYPVYEQYF.

This clonotype was seen more than once but under ten times. V gene TRBV6-2 or TRBV6-3 combines with J gene TRBJ2-7, with unresolved D. This CDR3 is built from 13 residues. Per germline, CDR1 MNHEY and CDR2 SVGEGT. V was shortened by 2 bases and J by 1 base, with 6 bases between the two germline ends. CDR3 sequence (DNA): TGTGCCAGCAGTTACAAGGGATCCTACGAGCAGTACTTC. This codes for CASSYKGSYEQYF.

This CDR3 reads CASRVYGETQYF. The CDR3 DNA reads as TGCGCCAGCAGGGTGTATGGGGAGACCCAGTACTTC. The V call is TRBV5-1, the J call TRBJ2-5; D ambiguous. Germline assignment: CDR1 SGHRS and CDR2 YFSETQ. Trimming took 5 bases from V and 5 from J, leaving 10 bases between them. The CDR3 totals 12 residues.

The chain combines TRBV20-1 with TRBJ2-3; D unresolved. The length of the CDR3 is 14 residues. The germline V gene encodes CDR1 DFQATT and CDR2 SNEGSKA (reference sequence). V gave up 7 bases and J gave up 1 base, with 15 bases separating them. The CDR3 here is CSVPEGPRTDTQYF. In DNA form, the CDR3 reads TGCAGTGTTCCGGAAGGACCTCGCACAGATACGCAGTATTTT.

The chain employs TRBV2 and TRBJ2-1; possible D gene TRBD2, 7 bases. The V gene lost 9 bases and the J gene lost 8 bases, with 23 bases spanning the gap. Germline loops: CDR1 SNHLY, CDR2 FYNNEI. CDR3 size: 15 residues. This CDR3 is CASTRGAGEFHEQFF. The DNA of the CDR3 is TGTGCCAGTACCCGGGGGGCGGGAGAGTTTCATGAGCAGTTCTTC.

The CDR3 spells CASSPWDLAVYNEQFF. As DNA, the CDR3 is TGTGCCAGCTCACCATGGGATCTAGCGGTTTACAATGAGCAGTTCTTC. The V call is TRBV18, the J call TRBJ2-1, with 7 positions matching TRBD2. The CDR3 is 16 amino acids. Germline loops: CDR1 KGHSH, CDR2 LQKENI. Losses at the gene ends were 2 bases for V and 4 bases for J; bases not matched to a gene: 8.

This clonotype was recorded a few times. CDR3 in amino acids: CSARDPGRTGLQFF. The CDR3 coding sequence is TGCAGTGCTAGAGATCCCGGACGGACAGGGCTTCAGTTCTTC. The chain is built from TRBV20-1 and TRBJ2-1; TRBD1 matches at 8 bases. The J segment lost 13 bases and the V segment lost 0 bases, leaving 11 bases of the junction unmatched. Germline V gives CDR1 DFQATT, CDR2 SNEGSKA (reference sequence). There are 14 residues in the CDR3.

Many counts were recorded for this clonotype. The rearrangement uses TRBV7-2 and TRBJ1-1; TRBD1 might be the D (5 bases). Germline-derived CDR1 and CDR2 are SGHTA and FQGNSA. The length of the CDR3 is 14 residues. Trimming removed 4 bases at V and 0 bases at J, with 9 bases between. The CDR3 reads CASSYTGLNTEAFF. The CDR3 bases are TGTGCCAGCAGCTACACAGGTTTGAACACTGAAGCTTTCTTT.

This clonotype was observed a few times. V gene TRBV10-3 combines with J gene TRBJ2-7, with 9 bases lining up with TRBD1. From germline, CDR1 is ENHRY and CDR2 SYGVKD. V was pared by 11 bases and J by 1 base, with 9 bases of the junction left unmatched. CDR3 size: 14 residues. The CDR3 loop reads CAAGRGQGSYEQYF. DNA of the CDR3: TGTGCCGCCGGGAGAGGACAGGGGTCCTACGAGCAGTACTTC.

This clonotype was picked up a small number of times. The chain joins TRBV14 to TRBJ1-6, with D possibly TRBD1 on 5 matching bases. The CDR3 length is 16 residues. V was cut by 2 bases and J by 9 bases, with 17 bases left in between. Germline V gives CDR1 SGHDN, CDR2 FVKESK. The CDR3 sequence is CASSQYRSRSGSPLHF. The CDR3 nucleotides are TGTGCCAGCAGCCAATACAGGTCAAGGAGTGGTTCACCCCTCCACTTT.

The V and J genes are TRBV29-1 and TRBJ1-1, with unresolved D. From germline, CDR1 is SQVTM and CDR2 ANQGSEA. The CDR3 totals 13 residues. The germline V and J ends were trimmed by 7 bases and 1 base, with 13 bases remaining between them. CDR3 loop: CSGARTRNTEAFF. DNA for the CDR3: TGCAGCGGGGCTCGTACCCGGAACACTGAAGCTTTCTTT.

The chain uses TRBV12-3 or TRBV12-4 and TRBJ1-1, with TRBD1 matching over 8 bases. This CDR3 spans 13 amino acids. V was pared by 5 bases and J by 3 bases, with 2 bases of the junction left unmatched. The CDR3 bases are TGTGCCAGCAGTACAGGGGGGTACACTGAAGCTTTCTTT. Amino acids: CASSTGGYTEAFF.

V usage is TRBV3-1 and J usage is TRBJ1-2; the D is unclear. The CDR3 sequence is 12 residues long. The germline gives CDR1 LGHDT, CDR2 YNNKEL (reference sequence). Deletions cut 0 bases from V and 8 bases from J, with 7 bases between. This chain's CDR3 is CASSQEDWGYTF. In DNA, the CDR3 is TGTGCCAGCAGCCAAGAGGACTGGGGCTACACCTTC.